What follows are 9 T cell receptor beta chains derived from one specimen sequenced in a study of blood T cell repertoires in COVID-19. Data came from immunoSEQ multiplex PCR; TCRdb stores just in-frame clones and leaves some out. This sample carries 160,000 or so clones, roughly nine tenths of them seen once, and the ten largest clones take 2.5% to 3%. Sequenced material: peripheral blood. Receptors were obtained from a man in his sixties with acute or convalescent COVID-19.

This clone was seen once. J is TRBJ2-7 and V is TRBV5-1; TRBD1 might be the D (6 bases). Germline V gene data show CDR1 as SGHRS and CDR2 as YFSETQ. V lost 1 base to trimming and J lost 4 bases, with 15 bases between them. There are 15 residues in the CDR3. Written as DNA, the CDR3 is TGCGCCAGCAGCTTGACCTGGGACAAGGGTTACGAGCAGTACTTC. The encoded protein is CASSLTWDKGYEQYF. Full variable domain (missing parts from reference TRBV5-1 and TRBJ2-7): KAGVTQTPRYLIKTRGQQVTLSCSPISGHRSVSWYQQTPGQGLQFLFEYFSETQRNKGNFPGRFSGRQFSNSRSEMNVSTLELGDSALYLCASSLTWDKGYEQYFGPGTRLTVT.

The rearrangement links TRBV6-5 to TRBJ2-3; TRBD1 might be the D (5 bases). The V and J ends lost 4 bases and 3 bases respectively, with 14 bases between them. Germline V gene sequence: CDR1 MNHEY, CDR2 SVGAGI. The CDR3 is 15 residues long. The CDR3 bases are TGTGCCAGCAGTTCCAAACTGACAGATACAGATACGCAGTATTTT. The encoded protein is CASSSKLTDTDTQYF.

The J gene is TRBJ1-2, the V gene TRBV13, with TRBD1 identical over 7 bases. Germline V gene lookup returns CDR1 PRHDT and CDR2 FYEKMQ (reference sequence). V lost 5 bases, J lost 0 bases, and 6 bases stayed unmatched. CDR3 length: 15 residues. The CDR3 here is CASSPQQGPNYGYTF. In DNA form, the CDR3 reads TGTGCCAGCAGCCCCCAACAGGGGCCTAACTATGGCTACACCTTC.

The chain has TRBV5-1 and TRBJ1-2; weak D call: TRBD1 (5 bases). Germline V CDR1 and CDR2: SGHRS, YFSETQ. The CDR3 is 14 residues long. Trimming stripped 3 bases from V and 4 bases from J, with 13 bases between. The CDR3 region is CASSSTDGSYGYTF. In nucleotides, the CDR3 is TGCGCCAGCAGCTCGACAGACGGCAGCTATGGCTACACCTTC. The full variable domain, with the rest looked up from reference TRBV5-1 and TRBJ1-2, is KAGVTQTPRYLIKTRGQQVTLSCSPISGHRSVSWYQQTPGQGLQFLFEYFSETQRNKGNFPGRFSGRQFSNSRSEMNVSTLELGDSALYLCASSSTDGSYGYTFGSGTRLTVV.

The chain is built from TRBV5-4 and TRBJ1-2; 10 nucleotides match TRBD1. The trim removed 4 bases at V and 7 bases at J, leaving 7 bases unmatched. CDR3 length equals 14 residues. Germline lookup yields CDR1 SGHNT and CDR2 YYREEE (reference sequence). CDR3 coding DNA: TGTGCCAGCAGCCAAAGACAGGGGGCGTCTGGCTACACCTTC. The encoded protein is CASSQRQGASGYTF.

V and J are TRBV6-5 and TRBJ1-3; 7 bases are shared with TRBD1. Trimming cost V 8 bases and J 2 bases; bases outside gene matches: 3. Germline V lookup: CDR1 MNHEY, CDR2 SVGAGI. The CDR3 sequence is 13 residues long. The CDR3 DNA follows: TGTGCCAGCGGAGGGACAGCTGGAAACACCATATATTTT. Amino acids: CASGGTAGNTIYF.

The chain's CDR3 is CASSQDRGRNTGELFF. The CDR3 nucleotides read TGCGCCAGCAGCCAAGATCGAGGGAGGAACACCGGGGAGCTGTTTTTT. V usage is TRBV4-1 and J usage is TRBJ2-2; D is perhaps TRBD2 (5 bases). This CDR3 contains 16 residues. Germline V gene data show CDR1 as MGHRA and CDR2 as YSYEKL. The V gene lost 0 bases and the J gene lost 1 base, with 9 bases spanning the gap.

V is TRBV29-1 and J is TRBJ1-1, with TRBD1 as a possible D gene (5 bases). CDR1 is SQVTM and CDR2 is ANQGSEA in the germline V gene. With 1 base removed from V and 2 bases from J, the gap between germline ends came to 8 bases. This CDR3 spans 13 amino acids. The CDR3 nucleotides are TGCAGCGTTGAAGGGACACCCAACACTGAAGCTTTCTTT. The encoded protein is CSVEGTPNTEAFF.

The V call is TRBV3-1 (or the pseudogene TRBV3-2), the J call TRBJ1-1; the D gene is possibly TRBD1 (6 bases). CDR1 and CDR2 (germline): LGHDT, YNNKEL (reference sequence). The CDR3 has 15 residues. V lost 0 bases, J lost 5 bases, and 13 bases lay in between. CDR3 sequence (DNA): TGTGCCAGCAGCCAAGATTTCAGGGGTGGGACTGAAGCTTTCTTT. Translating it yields CASSQDFRGGTEAFF.